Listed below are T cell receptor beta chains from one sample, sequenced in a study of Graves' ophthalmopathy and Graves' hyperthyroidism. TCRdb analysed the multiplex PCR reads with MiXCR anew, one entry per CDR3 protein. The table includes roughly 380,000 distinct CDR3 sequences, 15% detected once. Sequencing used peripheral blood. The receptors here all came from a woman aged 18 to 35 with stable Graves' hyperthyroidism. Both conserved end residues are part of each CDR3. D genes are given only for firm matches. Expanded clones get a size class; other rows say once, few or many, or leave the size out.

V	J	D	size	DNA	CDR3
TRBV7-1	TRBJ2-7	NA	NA	TGTGCCAGCAGCTCCTATTACTTTGGCGGAGCTGGGGGTTGGGGATACGAGCAGTACTTC	CASSSYYFGGAGGWGYEQYF
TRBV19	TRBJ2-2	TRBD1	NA	TGTGCCAGTAGTGTGCAGGGGGTAGGCACCGGGGAGCTGTTTTTT	CASSVQGVGTGELFF
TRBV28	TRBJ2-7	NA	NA	TGTGCCAGCAGTTTATTGATGGGCGAGCAGTACTTC	CASSLLMGEQYF
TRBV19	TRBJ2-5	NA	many	TGTGCCGGCTCTCCGGGACATAACTTCGGGACCCAGTACTTC	CAGSPGHNFGTQYF
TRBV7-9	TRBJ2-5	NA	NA	TGTGCCAGCAGCGTCGGGGATCCGCGGGAGACCCAGTACTTC	CASSVGDPRETQYF
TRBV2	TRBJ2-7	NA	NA	TGTGCCAGCAGTGAACTTCTAGCAGGGTTGCGCGAGCAGTACTTC	CASSELLAGLREQYF
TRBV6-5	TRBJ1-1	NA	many	TGTGCCAGCAATTCCGTACTACCCCCGAACACTGAAGCTTTCTTT	CASNSVLPPNTEAFF
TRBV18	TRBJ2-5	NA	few	TGTGCCAGCTCACCTTCCAGGGGCCCGGAAGAGACCCAGTACTTC	CASSPSRGPEETQYF
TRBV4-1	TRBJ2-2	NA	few	TGCGCCAGCAGCCTCGAGGGGGGGTACTCGAACACCGGGGAGCTGTTTTTT	CASSLEGGYSNTGELFF
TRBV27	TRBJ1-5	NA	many	TGTGCCAGCAGGACAGCGGGCAATCAGCCCCAGCATTTT	CASRTAGNQPQHF
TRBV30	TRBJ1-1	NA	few	TGTGCCTGGAGGAAACGAACTGAAGCTTTCTTT	CAWRKRTEAFF
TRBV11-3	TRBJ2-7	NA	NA	TGTGCCAGCAGCTTAAATTACTTTAGCTCCTACGATCAGTACTTC	CASSLNYFSSYDQYF
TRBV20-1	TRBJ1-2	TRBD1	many	TGCAGTGCCTCCACCAAGTTCGGGACAGGGGGGGTCGCTGGTGGCTACACCTTC	CSASTKFGTGGVAGGYTF
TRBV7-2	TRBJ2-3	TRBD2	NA	TGTGCCAGCAGCTTAGCGCTAGCGGGGGGCACAGATACGCAGTATTTT	CASSLALAGGTDTQYF
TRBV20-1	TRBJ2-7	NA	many	TGCAGTGCACCCCTGGGGTACGAGCAGTACTTC	CSAPLGYEQYF
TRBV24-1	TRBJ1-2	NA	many	TGTGCCACCAGTAGGGCTCACAACTATGGCTACACCTTC	CATSRAHNYGYTF
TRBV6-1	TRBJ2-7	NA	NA	TGTGCCAGCAGTAGCCGGGACGGCCCCTACGAGCAGTACTTC	CASSSRDGPYEQYF
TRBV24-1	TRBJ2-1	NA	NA	TGTGCATATCCGGGGGAAGAGCCAAACAATGAGCAGTTCTTC	CAYPGEEPNNEQFF
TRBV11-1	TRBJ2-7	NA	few	TGTGCCAGCAGCTCCCGGGCGGCCGAGCAGTACTTC	CASSSRAAEQYF
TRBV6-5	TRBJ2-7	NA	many	TGTGCCAGCAGTTACCTCTCAGGGGATTACGAGCAGTACTTC	CASSYLSGDYEQYF
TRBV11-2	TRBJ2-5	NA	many	TGTGCCAGCAGCTTAGATCCGGGATCCGCAGAGACCCAGTACTTC	CASSLDPGSAETQYF
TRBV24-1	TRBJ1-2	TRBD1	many	TGTGCCACCAGTGATATGACAGGGTCTGATGGCTACACCTTC	CATSDMTGSDGYTF
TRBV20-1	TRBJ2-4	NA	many	TGCAGTGCAACCACCCCCTGGCCCCCAGGTGGCGGATCCAAAAACATTCAGTACTTC	CSATTPWPPGGGSKNIQYF
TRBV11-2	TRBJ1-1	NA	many	TGTGCCAGCAGCTTAGATCTGGTTGACACTGAAGCTTTCTTT	CASSLDLVDTEAFF
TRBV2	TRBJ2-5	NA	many	TGTGCCAGCAGTCAGACGGGGGCTGGGGAGACCCAGTACTTC	CASSQTGAGETQYF
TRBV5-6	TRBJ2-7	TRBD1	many	TGTGCCAGCAGCTCAACGGGACAGGGGTCTTACGAGCAGTACTTC	CASSSTGQGSYEQYF
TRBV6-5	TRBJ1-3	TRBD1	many	TGTGCCAGCAGTACCCGACAGGGCGACTCTGGAAACACCATATATTTT	CASSTRQGDSGNTIYF
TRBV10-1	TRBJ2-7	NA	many	TGCGCCAGCAGTGAAATGGGGATGGGCGAGCAGTACTTC	CASSEMGMGEQYF
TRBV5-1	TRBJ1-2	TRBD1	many	TGCGCCAGCAGCTCCGGGACAGGAGAAATGAAAACCTTC	CASSSGTGEMKTF
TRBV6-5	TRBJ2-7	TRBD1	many	TGTGCCAGCAGTTCCCGGGACAGGGGTTTCTACGAGCAGTACTTC	CASSSRDRGFYEQYF
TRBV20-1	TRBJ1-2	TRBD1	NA	TGCAGTGCTATTTTACCGGGACAGAACTATGGCTACACCTTC	CSAILPGQNYGYTF
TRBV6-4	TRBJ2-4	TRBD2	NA	TGTGCCAGCAGGACTCTAGCGGGGGAGGGAGAGGCCAAAAACATTCAGTACTTC	CASRTLAGEGEAKNIQYF
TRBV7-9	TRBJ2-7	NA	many	TGTGCCAGCAGCTCCGGGACCCTGTACGAGCAGTACTTC	CASSSGTLYEQYF
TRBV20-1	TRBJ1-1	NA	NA	TGCAGTGTCGCCCCCGGGGACGTCAACACTGAAGCTTTCTTT	CSVAPGDVNTEAFF
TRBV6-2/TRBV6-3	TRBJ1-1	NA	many	TGTGCCAGCAGCCCTCGCGGTCGAAGGGCTGAAGCTTTCTTT	CASSPRGRRAEAFF
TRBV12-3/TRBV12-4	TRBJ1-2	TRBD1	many	TGTGCCAGCAGTTTGTCAGGGGGACCGAAAAACTATGGCTACACCTTC	CASSLSGGPKNYGYTF
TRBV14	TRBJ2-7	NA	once	TGTGCCAGCAGCCAGAGGACAGGGAGGGTCGGGCAGTACTTC	CASSQRTGRVGQYF
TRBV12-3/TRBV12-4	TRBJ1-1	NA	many	TGTGCCAGCAGTTTAGGGGGACCTGAAGCTTTCTTT	CASSLGGPEAFF
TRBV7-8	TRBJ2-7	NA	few	TGTGCCAGCAGCTTAGACGGCCGATTAGGGGAGCAGTACTTC	CASSLDGRLGEQYF
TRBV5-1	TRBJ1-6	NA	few	TGCGCCAGCAGCTTGGGGGACCCTGAACGGTCACCCCTCCACTTT	CASSLGDPERSPLHF
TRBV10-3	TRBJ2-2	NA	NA	TGTGCCATCAGTGAGTCGATGGGCGGGATCCCGCCTACCGGGGAGCTGTTTTTT	CAISESMGGIPPTGELFF
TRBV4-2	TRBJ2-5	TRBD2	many	TGTGCCAGCAGCCAAGGGCCAGCGGGGGACGTGGAGACCCAGTACTTC	CASSQGPAGDVETQYF